These T cell receptor beta chains were read from a single sample in a study of blood T cell repertoires in COVID-19. Only in-frame clones appear in the TCRdb table, and some are missing; sequencing was by immunoSEQ multiplex PCR. This sample has 160,000 or so clones; 80% occur once, and the top ten carry 6.5% to 8%. Specimen: peripheral blood. Every receptor here comes from a man aged 65-85 years with active or convalescent COVID-19. Each CDR3 is given with its conserved first and last residue. The D gene is left open where the match is weak. Clone size is shown for a subset of rows, as once, few, many or a class of expanded clone.

v_call	d_call	clone_size	j_call	cdr3_nt	cdr3_aa
TRBV12-3/TRBV12-4	-	-	TRBJ1-5	TGTGCCAGCAGTTTTAAAATAGATCAGCCCCAGCATTTT	CASSFKIDQPQHF
TRBV27	-	-	TRBJ2-2	TGTGCCAGTCAACGGAGGGGTCAGACCGGGGAGCTGTTTTTT	CASQRRGQTGELFF
TRBV11-3	-	-	TRBJ2-1	TGTGCCAGCAGCCAGTACAATGAGCAGTTCTTC	CASSQYNEQFF
TRBV29-1	-	few	TRBJ2-2	TGCAGCGTTGAAGGAGAGGCGGGAAGGAGCACCGGGGAGCTGTTTTTT	CSVEGEAGRSTGELFF
TRBV12-3/TRBV12-4	TRBD2	-	TRBJ2-1	TGTGCCAGCGTATGGGGGGGATTAGGTGAGCAGTTCTTC	CASVWGGLGEQFF
TRBV4-1	TRBD1	-	TRBJ1-5	TGCGCCAGCAGCCAACAACCGGTGGCAGGGGGAGGTCAGCCCCAGCATTTT	CASSQQPVAGGGQPQHF
TRBV4-3	TRBD2	-	TRBJ2-4	TGCGCCAGCAGCCAGGGGGGGGACGAAAACATTCAGTACTTC	CASSQGGDENIQYF
TRBV7-8	-	-	TRBJ1-3	TGTGCCAGCAGTCAGGACAGTGGGGTCTCTGGAAACACCATATATTTT	CASSQDSGVSGNTIYF
TRBV6-5	-	-	TRBJ1-3	TGTGCCAGCAGTTCACTTGGAAACACCATATATTTT	CASSSLGNTIYF
TRBV6-2/TRBV6-3	-	few	TRBJ2-5	TGTGCCAGCAGTTCTCAGGGCCTGAAAGAGACCCAGTACTTC	CASSSQGLKETQYF
TRBV18	-	-	TRBJ1-2	TGTGCCAGCTCAATTTCTATAGAGCAGGGGTACGGCTACACCTTC	CASSISIEQGYGYTF
TRBV7-9	TRBD1	-	TRBJ1-2	TGTGCCAGCAGCTTCGACAGGGAGTATGGCTACACCTTC	CASSFDREYGYTF